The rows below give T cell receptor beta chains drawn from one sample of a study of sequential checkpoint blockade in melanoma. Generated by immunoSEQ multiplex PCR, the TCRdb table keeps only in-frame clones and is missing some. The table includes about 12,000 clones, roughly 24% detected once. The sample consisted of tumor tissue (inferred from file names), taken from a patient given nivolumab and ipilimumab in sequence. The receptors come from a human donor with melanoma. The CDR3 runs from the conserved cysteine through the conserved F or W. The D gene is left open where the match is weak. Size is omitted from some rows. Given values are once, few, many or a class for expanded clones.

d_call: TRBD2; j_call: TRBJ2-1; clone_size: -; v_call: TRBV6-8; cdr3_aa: CASSYAGEYNEQFF; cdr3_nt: TGTGCCAGCAGTTACGCGGGGGAATACAATGAGCAGTTCTTC
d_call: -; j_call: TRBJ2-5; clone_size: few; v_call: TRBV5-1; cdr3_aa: CASSSGEGRETQYF; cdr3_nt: TGCGCCAGCAGCTCAGGAGAGGGCAGAGAGACCCAGTACTTC
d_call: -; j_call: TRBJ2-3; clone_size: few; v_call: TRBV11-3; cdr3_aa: CASSLGQGGFAQYF; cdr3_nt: TGTGCCAGCAGCTTGGGGCAGGGTGGGTTTGCGCAGTATTTT
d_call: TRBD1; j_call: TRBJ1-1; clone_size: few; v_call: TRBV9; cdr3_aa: CASSSGQGATEAFF; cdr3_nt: TGTGCCAGCAGCTCCGGACAGGGGGCTACTGAAGCTTTCTTT
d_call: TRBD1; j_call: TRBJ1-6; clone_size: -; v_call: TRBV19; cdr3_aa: CASTRDRSRSPLHF; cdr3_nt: TGTGCCAGTACGAGGGACAGGTCGAGGTCACCCCTCCACTTT
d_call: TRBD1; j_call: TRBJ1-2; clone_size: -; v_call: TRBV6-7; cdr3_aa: CASTRDREHGYTF; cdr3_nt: TGTGCCAGCACCCGGGACAGGGAACATGGCTACACCTTC
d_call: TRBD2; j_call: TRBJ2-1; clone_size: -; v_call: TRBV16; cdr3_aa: CASSQVASGGIDEQFF; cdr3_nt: TGTGCCAGCAGCCAAGTGGCCAGCGGGGGGATCGATGAGCAGTTCTTC
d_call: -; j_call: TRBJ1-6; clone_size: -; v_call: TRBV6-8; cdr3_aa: CASSARTEISPLHF; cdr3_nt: TGTGCCAGCAGTGCAAGGACCGAGATTTCACCCCTCCACTTT
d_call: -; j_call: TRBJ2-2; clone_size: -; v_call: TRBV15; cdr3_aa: CATSRPGLILDTGELFF; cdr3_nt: TGTGCCACCAGCAGACCTGGACTTATCCTCGACACCGGGGAGCTGTTTTTT
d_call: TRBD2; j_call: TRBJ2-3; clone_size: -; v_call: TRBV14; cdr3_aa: CASSHGLSGGAADTQYF; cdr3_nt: TGTGCCAGCAGCCACGGACTTAGCGGGGGGGCTGCAGATACGCAGTATTTT
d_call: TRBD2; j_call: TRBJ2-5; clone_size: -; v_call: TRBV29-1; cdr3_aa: CSAILAGVETQYF; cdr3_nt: TGCAGCGCCATACTAGCGGGGGTGGAGACCCAGTACTTC
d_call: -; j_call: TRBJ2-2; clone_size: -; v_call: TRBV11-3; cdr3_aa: CASSPSGSTGELFF; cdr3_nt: TGTGCCAGCAGCCCATCAGGGTCCACCGGGGAGCTGTTTTTT
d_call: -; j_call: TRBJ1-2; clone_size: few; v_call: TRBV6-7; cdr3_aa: CASSYPWEDGYTF; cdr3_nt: TGTGCCAGCAGTTACCCATGGGAGGATGGCTACACCTTC
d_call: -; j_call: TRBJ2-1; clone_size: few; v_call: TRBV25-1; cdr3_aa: CASQQAGATYNEQFF; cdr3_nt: TGTGCCAGCCAGCAGGCGGGGGCTACCTACAATGAGCAGTTCTTC
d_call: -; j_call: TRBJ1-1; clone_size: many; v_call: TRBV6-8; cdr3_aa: CASSYNRVFEAFF; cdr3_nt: TGTGCCAGCAGTTACAATAGGGTTTTTGAAGCTTTCTTT
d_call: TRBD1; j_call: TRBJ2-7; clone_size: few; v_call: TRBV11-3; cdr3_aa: CASSLGTGVWEPTYEQYF; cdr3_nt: TGTGCCAGCAGCTTAGGGACAGGGGTTTGGGAGCCAACCTACGAGCAGTACTTC
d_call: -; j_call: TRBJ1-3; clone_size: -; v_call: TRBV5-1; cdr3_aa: CASSLAGLASSGNTIYF; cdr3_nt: TGCGCCAGCAGCTTGGCCGGATTGGCGAGCTCTGGAAACACCATATATTTT
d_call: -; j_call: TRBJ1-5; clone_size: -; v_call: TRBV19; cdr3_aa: CASRERFSNQPQHF; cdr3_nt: TGTGCCAGTAGAGAGAGGTTTAGCAATCAGCCCCAGCATTTT
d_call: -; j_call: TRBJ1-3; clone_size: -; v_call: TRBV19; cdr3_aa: CASSIDGAGGNTIYF; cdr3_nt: TGTGCCAGTAGTATAGACGGGGCCGGTGGAAACACCATATATTTT
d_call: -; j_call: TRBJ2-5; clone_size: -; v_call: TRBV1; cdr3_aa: CASSQETGGLLETQYF; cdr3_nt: TGCGCCAGCAGCCAAGAGACGGGGGGCCTCTTGGAGACCCAGTACTTC
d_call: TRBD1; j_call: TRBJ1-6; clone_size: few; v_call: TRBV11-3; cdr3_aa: CASSLRQGGSPLHF; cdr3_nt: TGTGCCAGCAGCTTAAGACAGGGGGGCTCACCCCTCCACTTT
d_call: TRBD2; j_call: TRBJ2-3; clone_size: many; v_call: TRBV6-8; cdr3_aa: CAIKASGGRDTDTQYF; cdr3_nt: TGTGCCATCAAGGCTAGCGGGGGGCGAGACACAGATACGCAGTATTTT
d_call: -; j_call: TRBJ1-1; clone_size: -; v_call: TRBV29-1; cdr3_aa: CSVGLAESVEAFF; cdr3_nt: TGCAGCGTCGGCTTGGCGGAGAGCGTTGAAGCTTTCTTT
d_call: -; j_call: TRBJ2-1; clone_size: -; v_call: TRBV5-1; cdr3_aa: CASRSDGEAYNEQFF; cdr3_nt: TGCGCCAGCAGATCGGACGGCGAAGCCTACAATGAGCAGTTCTTC
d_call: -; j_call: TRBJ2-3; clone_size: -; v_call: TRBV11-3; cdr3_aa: CASSLGGVTTDTQYF; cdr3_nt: TGTGCCAGCAGCTTAGGAGGGGTTACGACAGATACGCAGTATTTT
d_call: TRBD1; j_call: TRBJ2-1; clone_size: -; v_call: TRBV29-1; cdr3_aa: CSVTGGSYNEQFF; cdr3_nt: TGCAGCGTTACAGGGGGATCCTACAATGAGCAGTTCTTC
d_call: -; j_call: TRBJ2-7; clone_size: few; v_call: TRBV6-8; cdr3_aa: CASSYGPYEQYF; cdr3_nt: TGTGCCAGCAGTTACGGGCCCTACGAGCAGTACTTC
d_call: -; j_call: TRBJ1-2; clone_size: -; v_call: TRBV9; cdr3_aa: CASSVFAGMWGYTF; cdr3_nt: TGTGCCAGCAGCGTATTTGCAGGGATGTGGGGCTACACCTTC
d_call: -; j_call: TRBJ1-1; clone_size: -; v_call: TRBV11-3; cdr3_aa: CASSSQDGTNTEAFF; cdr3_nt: TGTGCCAGCAGCTCACAGGACGGTACGAACACTGAAGCTTTCTTT
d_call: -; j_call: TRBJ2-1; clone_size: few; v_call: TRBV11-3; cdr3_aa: CASSLGIGGYNEQFF; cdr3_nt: TGTGCCAGCAGCTTAGGGATTGGGGGGTACAATGAGCAGTTCTTC
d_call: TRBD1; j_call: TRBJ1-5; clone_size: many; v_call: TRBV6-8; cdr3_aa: CASSDGTGVINQPQHF; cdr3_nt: TGTGCCAGCAGTGATGGGACAGGGGTCATCAATCAGCCCCAGCATTTT
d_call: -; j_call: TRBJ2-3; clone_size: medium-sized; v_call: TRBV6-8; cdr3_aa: CASSSWASRVFPDTQYF; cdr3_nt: TGTGCCAGCAGTTCCTGGGCCTCCAGGGTTTTCCCAGATACGCAGTATTTT
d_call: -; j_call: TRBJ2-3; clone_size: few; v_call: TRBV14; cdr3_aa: CASSHGRADTDTQYF; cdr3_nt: TGTGCCAGCAGCCATGGCCGGGCGGACACAGATACGCAGTATTTT
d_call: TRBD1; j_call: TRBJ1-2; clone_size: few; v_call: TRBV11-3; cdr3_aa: CASSLYRGISYGYTF; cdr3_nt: TGTGCCAGCAGCTTATACAGGGGTATTTCGTATGGCTACACCTTC
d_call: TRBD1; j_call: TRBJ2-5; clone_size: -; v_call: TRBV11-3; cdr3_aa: CASSFSGGTQETQYF; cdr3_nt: TGTGCCAGCAGCTTTTCAGGGGGCACCCAAGAGACCCAGTACTTC
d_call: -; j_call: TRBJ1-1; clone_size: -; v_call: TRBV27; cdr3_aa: CASSSGLRSLNTEAFF; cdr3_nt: TGTGCCAGCAGCTCCGGATTAAGATCCTTGAACACTGAAGCTTTCTTT
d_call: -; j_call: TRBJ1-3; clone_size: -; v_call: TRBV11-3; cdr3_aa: CASSEDGFSGNTIYF; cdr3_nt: TGTGCCAGCAGCGAGGACGGTTTCTCTGGAAACACCATATATTTT
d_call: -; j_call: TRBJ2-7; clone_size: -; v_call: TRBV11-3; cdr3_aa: CASSLRPGHYEQYF; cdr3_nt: TGTGCCAGCAGCCTCCGCCCGGGACACTACGAGCAGTACTTC
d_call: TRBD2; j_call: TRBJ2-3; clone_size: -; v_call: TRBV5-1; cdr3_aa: CASSSGTRADTQYF; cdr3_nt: TGCGCCAGCAGCTCCGGGACTAGGGCAGATACGCAGTATTTT
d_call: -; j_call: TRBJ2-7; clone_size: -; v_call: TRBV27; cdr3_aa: CASSLVNPWGYLPYEQYF; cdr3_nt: TGTGCCAGCAGTTTGGTTAATCCCTGGGGTTACCTCCCCTACGAGCAGTACTTC
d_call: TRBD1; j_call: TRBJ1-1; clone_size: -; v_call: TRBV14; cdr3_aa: CASRDRGYTEAFF; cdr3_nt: TGTGCCAGCAGGGACAGGGGGTACACTGAAGCTTTCTTT
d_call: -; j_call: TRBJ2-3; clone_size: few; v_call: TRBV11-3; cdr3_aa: CASSNTDGGPDTQYF; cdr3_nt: TGTGCCAGCAGCAACACGGACGGGGGTCCAGATACGCAGTATTTT
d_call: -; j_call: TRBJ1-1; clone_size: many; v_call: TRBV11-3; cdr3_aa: CASSLIRAELNTEAFF; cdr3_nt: TGTGCCAGCAGCTTAATCAGGGCAGAACTGAACACTGAAGCTTTCTTT
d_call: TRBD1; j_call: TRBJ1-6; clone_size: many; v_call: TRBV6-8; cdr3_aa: CASSDVGQGAADNSPLHF; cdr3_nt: TGTGCCAGCAGTGACGTGGGACAGGGGGCGGCGGATAATTCACCCCTCCACTTT
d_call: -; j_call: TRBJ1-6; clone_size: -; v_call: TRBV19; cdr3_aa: CASTTTPFGNSPLHF; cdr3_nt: TGTGCCAGTACCACGACACCCTTCGGGAATTCACCCCTCCACTTT
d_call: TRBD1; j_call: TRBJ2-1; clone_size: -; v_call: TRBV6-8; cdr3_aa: CAISGRDRENEQFF; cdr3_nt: TGTGCCATCAGTGGTAGGGACAGGGAGAATGAGCAGTTCTTC
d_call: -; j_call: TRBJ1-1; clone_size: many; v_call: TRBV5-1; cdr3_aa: CASSLVLGDTEAFF; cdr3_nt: TGCGCCAGCAGCTTGGTCTTGGGGGACACTGAAGCTTTCTTT
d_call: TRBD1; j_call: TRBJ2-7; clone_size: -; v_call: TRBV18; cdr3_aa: CASSTGGDEQYF; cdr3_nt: TGTGCCAGCTCAACAGGGGGAGACGAGCAGTACTTC
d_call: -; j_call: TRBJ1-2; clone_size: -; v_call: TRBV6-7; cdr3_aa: CASEQVTMRSYTF; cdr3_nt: TGTGCCAGCGAACAGGTCACTATGAGGAGCTACACCTTC
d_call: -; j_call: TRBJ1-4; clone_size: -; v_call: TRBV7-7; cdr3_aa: CASSVYWGRTNEKLFF; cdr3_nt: TGTGCCAGCAGCGTGTATTGGGGGCGAACTAATGAAAAACTGTTTTTT
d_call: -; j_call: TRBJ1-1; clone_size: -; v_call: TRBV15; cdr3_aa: CATNKRRGEGTEAFF; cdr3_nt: TGTGCCACCAACAAGAGAAGGGGAGAAGGCACTGAAGCTTTCTTT
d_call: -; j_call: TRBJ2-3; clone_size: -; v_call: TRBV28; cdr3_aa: CASSSGGSTPDTQYF; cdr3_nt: TGTGCCAGCAGCTCGGGGGGCAGTACACCAGATACGCAGTATTTT